These 11 T cell receptor beta chains came from one sample sequenced in a study of blood T cell repertoires in COVID-19. Using immunoSEQ multiplex PCR, the repertoire was profiled, and TCRdb retains in-frame clones only, with some absent. The table shows around 190,000 clones, with 75% to 85% occurring only once. The specimen sequenced was PBMCs or T cells enriched from blood (not recorded which). Source of these receptors: a woman aged 50 to 60 with acute COVID-19.

This clone was seen just once. The genes are TRBV7-2 and TRBJ2-2, with 10 positions matching TRBD2. This CDR3 region has 15 residues. With V trimmed by 3 bases and J by 6 bases, 4 bases remained unmatched. Germline V lookup: CDR1 SGHTA, CDR2 FQGNSA. The CDR3 DNA reads TGTGCCAGCAGCTTTAAGCGGGGGGGCCCCGGGGAGCTGTTTTTT. It yields the protein CASSFKRGGPGELFF.

The rearrangement joins TRBV6-5 to TRBJ2-5, with 7 bases identical to TRBD2. CDR3 length equals 14 residues. Germline CDR1 and CDR2: MNHEY and SVGAGI. Losses at the gene ends were 0 bases for V and 4 bases for J; bases not matched to a gene: 2. CDR3 coding DNA: TGTGCCAGCAGTTACTCATGGGGGGGAGAGACCCAGTACTTC. Its protein product is CASSYSWGGETQYF.

This clone appeared once. This rearrangement joins TRBV19 to TRBJ2-3; 9 bases fit TRBD2. The germline CDR1 and CDR2 sequences are LNHDA and SQIVND (reference sequence). V dropped 7 bases and J dropped 2; count of bases not matched to a gene: 4. The CDR3 spans 14 residues. Written as DNA, the CDR3 is TGTGCCAGTACCCGCGGGGGGGACACAGATACGCAGTATTTT. The encoded protein is CASTRGGDTDTQYF.

The J gene is TRBJ2-2, the V gene TRBV7-2; 7 bases are shared with TRBD2. The J segment lost 6 bases and the V segment lost 4 bases, leaving 8 bases of the junction unmatched. Germline CDR1 and CDR2: SGHTA and FQGNSA. There are 15 residues in the CDR3. CDR3 residues: CASSSGGIRAGELFF. CDR3 in DNA: TGTGCCAGCAGCTCCGGGGGGATAAGGGCCGGGGAGCTGTTTTTT.

This chain links TRBV27 with TRBJ2-5, with TRBD2 matching over 8 bases. The CDR3 spans 17 residues. Germline CDR1 and CDR2: MNHEY and SMNVEV (reference sequence). After removal of 6 bases from V and 0 bases from J, the junction contained 12 bases not matched to a gene. CDR3 in DNA: TGTGCCAGCAGCGACACCACGGGGGGGCTGTACCAAGAGACCCAGTACTTC. Protein sequence: CASSDTTGGLYQETQYF.

The rearrangement joins TRBV24-1 to TRBJ1-5, with TRBD1 as a possible D gene (6 bases). The ends were cut back, 2 bases at V and 7 bases at J, with 11 bases in the middle. The germline V gene has CDR1 KGHDR and CDR2 SFDVKD. This CDR3 comprises 14 residues. Here the CDR3 DNA reads TGTGCCACCAGTGATTCCAGGGGTAAGCAGCCCCAGCATTTT. Its translation: CATSDSRGKQPQHF.

The sample holds a few counts of this clone. This chain's CDR3 is CASTSGQSEHF. The CDR3 coding sequence is TGTGCCAGCACTTCGGGACAGTCGGAGCATTTT. The gene calls are TRBV6-5 and TRBJ1-5; 7 nucleotides match TRBD1. Trimming cost V 7 bases and J 14 bases; bases outside gene matches: 8. Per germline, CDR1 MNHEY and CDR2 SVGAGI. The CDR3 is 11 residues long.

The V and J genes are TRBV7-8 and TRBJ1-2, with 7 bases that match TRBD1. The CDR3 sequence is 15 residues long. Germline values: CDR1 SGHVS, CDR2 FQNEAQ. With 1 base clipped from V and 5 bases from J, the junction kept 7 bases outside the gene matches. The CDR3 is CASSLDQDRPYGYTF. Here the CDR3 DNA reads TGTGCCAGCAGCTTAGATCAGGACAGGCCATATGGCTACACCTTC.

J is TRBJ2-2 and V is TRBV5-1, with TRBD2 identical over 8 bases. There are 16 residues in the CDR3. CDR1 SGHRS and CDR2 YFSETQ come from the germline V gene. V was clipped by 4 bases and J by 7 bases; unmatched bases: 12. This chain's CDR3 is CASSLLTGGQGGELFF. The DNA for the CDR3 is TGCGCCAGCAGCCTGCTAACGGGGGGGCAAGGCGGGGAGCTGTTTTTT.

V is TRBV6-2 or TRBV6-3 and J is TRBJ1-4, with D uncertain. Germline V gives CDR1 MNHEY, CDR2 SVGEGT. V was clipped by 6 bases and J by 6 bases, with 8 bases between them. The CDR3 runs 12 residues. The CDR3 DNA reads as TGTGCCAGCAGCGATACTGATGAAAAACTGTTTTTT. The encoded protein is CASSDTDEKLFF.

The V call is TRBV19, the J call TRBJ1-2; a weak D match, TRBD1 (6 bases). Germline V gene sequence: CDR1 LNHDA, CDR2 SQIVND (reference sequence). With 4 bases removed from V and 6 bases from J, the gap between germline ends came to 15 bases. This CDR3 contains 14 residues. The CDR3 DNA reads as TGTGCCAGTAGTACACTACAGGGACGGGATGGCTACACCTTC. Encoded protein: CASSTLQGRDGYTF.